A single sample is the source of the 21 T cell receptor beta chains below, sequenced in a study of healthy donors' naive CD4 and CD8 T cells. A linear amplification protocol produced the TCR libraries from 500 ng of total RNA. TCRdb independently ran MiXCR on the reads; one entry per CDR3 protein. This sample yields about 180,000 distinct CDR3 sequences, of which under 85% are seen a single time; 2.3% belongs to the top ten. Source material: naive CD4+ and CD8+ T cells sorted from blood, pooled from several donors. Receptors were obtained from a pool of human donors in good health; the sample pools cells from several healthy donors.

The chain joins TRBV15 to TRBJ1-1; 7 nucleotides agree with TRBD1. Germline trimming cut 5 bases from V and 5 bases from J; bases unmatched to any gene: 8. Germline CDR1 reads LNHNV; CDR2 reads YYDKDF (reference sequence). This CDR3 has 14 residues. CDR3 nucleotides: TGTGCCACCAGCCTTGACAGGGCAGGGACTGAAGCTTTCTTT. This gives the protein CATSLDRAGTEAFF.

The V call is TRBV29-1, the J call TRBJ2-3; 7 bases agree with TRBD1. Germline V gene lookup returns CDR1 SQVTM and CDR2 ANQGSEA. The CDR3 has 12 amino acids. Unmatched junction bases numbered 5, after V lost 7 bases and J lost 4 bases. CDR3: CSAGTEADTQYF. The CDR3 coding sequence is TGCAGCGCGGGGACAGAGGCAGATACGCAGTATTTT.

The chain links TRBV19 to TRBJ2-7, with 11 bases lining up with TRBD1. The CDR3 loop spans 15 amino acids. V shed 4 bases and J 3 bases; nucleotides not matched to a gene: 5. Germline CDR1 LNHDA, CDR2 SQIVND (reference sequence). The DNA of the CDR3 is TGTGCCAGTAGTACCTCCGGGACAGGGGGCTACGAGCAGTACTTC. It specifies CASSTSGTGGYEQYF.

The CDR3 bases are TGCAGTGCAATCTCGGGTGAAAGCTCCTACAATGAGCAGTTCTTC. Translated: CSAISGESSYNEQFF. The J gene is TRBJ2-1, the V gene TRBV20-1; D gene unclear. Trimming took off 6 bases at V and 0 bases at J, with 15 bases between the two ends. This CDR3 region has 15 residues. The germline CDR1 and CDR2 sequences are DFQATT and SNEGSKA (reference sequence).

This clonotype occurred once. The chain links TRBV5-6 to TRBJ2-1, with D unclear. This CDR3 is 16 amino acids long. The ends were cut back, 1 base at V and 0 bases at J, with 11 bases in the middle. CDR1 and CDR2 (germline): SGHDT, YYEEEE. CDR3 protein: CASSLLAFTSYNEQFF. CDR3 bases: TGTGCCAGCAGCTTGCTCGCTTTTACCTCCTACAATGAGCAGTTCTTC.

This chain joins TRBV29-1 and TRBJ2-5; D not certain. Germline loops: CDR1 SQVTM, CDR2 ANQGSEA. Deletions cut 4 bases from V and 0 bases from J, with 3 bases between. The CDR3 totals 11 residues. CDR3 loop: CSVGDQETQYF. For the CDR3, the DNA is TGCAGCGTTGGTGACCAAGAGACCCAGTACTTC.

This clonotype has just one count. The V gene is TRBV29-1, the J gene TRBJ1-2, with D perhaps TRBD1 (6 bases). CDR1 is SQVTM and CDR2 is ANQGSEA in the germline V gene. This CDR3 has 14 residues. V was clipped by 2 bases and J by 3 bases, with 13 bases between them. CDR3 bases: TGCAGCGTTGAACATCGGGGGCGGGACTATGGCTACACCTTC. Translated, it gives CSVEHRGRDYGYTF.

This chain links TRBV10-3 with TRBJ2-7; TRBD1 matches at 9 bases. This CDR3 has 15 residues. V trimming: 0 bases; J trimming: 4 bases; junction bases outside the gene matches: 4. CDR1 and CDR2 from the germline V gene are ENHRY and SYGVKD. CDR3 protein: CAISESRTGVYEQYF. CDR3 nucleotides: TGTGCCATCAGTGAGTCGAGGACAGGGGTATACGAGCAGTACTTC.

The genes are TRBV27 and TRBJ1-1; perhaps TRBD1 as D (6 bases). The CDR3 runs 15 residues. Trimming removed 8 bases at V and 1 base at J, with 17 bases between. Germline CDR1 MNHEY, CDR2 SMNVEV (reference sequence). CDR3 sequence: CASGERGLENTEAFF. The CDR3 coding sequence is TGTGCCAGCGGGGAGAGGGGGTTGGAGAACACTGAAGCTTTCTTT.

The rearrangement joins TRBV27 to TRBJ2-6, with D hard to call. Germline CDR1 and CDR2: MNHEY and SMNVEV (reference sequence). The germline V and J ends were trimmed by 5 bases and 0 bases, with 5 bases remaining between them. The CDR3 sequence is 14 residues long. The CDR3 spells CASSLPSGANVLTF. The CDR3 nucleotides read TGTGCCAGCAGTCTCCCCTCTGGGGCCAACGTCCTGACTTTC.

The chain links TRBV6-5 to TRBJ2-7; tentatively, D is TRBD1 or TRBD2 (5 bases each). Germline V gives CDR1 MNHEY, CDR2 SVGAGI. Trimming left V 4 bases short and J 4 bases short, with 17 bases between. The CDR3 spans 15 residues. Here the CDR3 DNA reads TGTGCCAGCAGTTCCAACCGGGACGCCCCTTACGAGCAGTACTTC. Its protein product is CASSSNRDAPYEQYF.

CDR3 in DNA: TGTGCCAGCAGCTTTGGGCAGGGTCATCAGCCCCAGCATTTT. Translated, it gives CASSFGQGHQPQHF. The gene calls are TRBV5-6 and TRBJ1-5; D perhaps matches TRBD1 (5 bases). Trimming took off 2 bases at V and 5 bases at J, with 11 bases between the two ends. The CDR3 is 14 amino acids. Per the germline V gene, CDR1 is SGHDT and CDR2 is YYEEEE.

The V and J genes are TRBV5-5 and TRBJ2-1, with D possibly called TRBD1 or TRBD2 (5 bases each). The CDR3 has 15 residues. CDR1 is SGHKS, CDR2 YYEKEE, per germline (reference sequence). With 3 bases removed from V and 7 bases from J, the gap between germline ends came to 17 bases. This CDR3 is CASSSLDLAGNEQFF. Written as DNA, the CDR3 is TGTGCCAGCAGCTCTCTTGACCTAGCAGGGAATGAGCAGTTCTTC.

The table lists this clonotype with a few counts. The gene calls are TRBV24-1 and TRBJ1-6, with D possibly being TRBD1 (6 bases). This CDR3 is built from 12 residues. The V end was cut by 6 bases, the J end by 10 bases, with 9 bases between. The germline V gene encodes CDR1 KGHDR and CDR2 SFDVKD. The DNA for the CDR3 is TGTGCCACCAGTATCAGGGGATCACCCCTCCACTTT. This translates into CATSIRGSPLHF.

The sample holds a few counts of this clonotype. V gene TRBV19 combines with J gene TRBJ2-2; D perhaps matches TRBD1 (5 bases). V lost 2 bases and J lost 0, with 7 bases in between. Looked up from germline, CDR1 is LNHDA and CDR2 is SQIVND (reference sequence). CDR3 length: 15 residues. CDR3 in DNA: TGTGCCAGTAGTATATGGACATCGAACACCGGGGAGCTGTTTTTT. Residues: CASSIWTSNTGELFF.

This chain joins TRBV5-1 and TRBJ1-1; D call uncertain. The V and J ends lost 4 bases and 1 base respectively, with 11 bases between them. In germline, CDR1 is SGHRS, CDR2 YFSETQ. The CDR3 is 14 amino acids. The DNA for the CDR3 is TGCGCCAGCAGCCCACAAAGGCCGAACACTGAAGCTTTCTTT. It is translated as CASSPQRPNTEAFF.

The chain is built from TRBV19 and TRBJ1-1; maybe TRBD1 (5 bases). Germline-derived CDR1 and CDR2 are LNHDA and SQIVND (reference sequence). V gave up 7 bases and J gave up 0 bases, with 12 bases separating them. The CDR3 has 14 residues. This CDR3 reads CASTLQGLNTEAFF. In nucleotides, the CDR3 is TGTGCCAGTACCCTCCAGGGCTTGAACACTGAAGCTTTCTTT.

This chain joins TRBV20-1 and TRBJ1-2; 7 bases match TRBD1. In germline, CDR1 is DFQATT, CDR2 SNEGSKA (reference sequence). V shed 0 bases and J 1 base; nucleotides not matched to a gene: 2. This CDR3 spans 14 amino acids. CDR3 residues: CSARDQGVNYGYTF. DNA for the CDR3: TGCAGTGCTAGAGATCAGGGGGTTAACTATGGCTACACCTTC.

This clonotype was found once. V is TRBV4-3 and J is TRBJ1-3; tentative D call: TRBD1 (5 bases). Germline-derived CDR1 and CDR2 are LGHNA and YSLEER. Deletions cut 0 bases from V and 8 bases from J, with 11 bases between. The CDR3 has 14 amino acids. The CDR3 spells CASSQETVADTIYF. The CDR3, as DNA: TGCGCCAGCAGCCAAGAGACAGTGGCGGACACCATATATTTT.

The chain combines TRBV7-8 with TRBJ2-5; maybe TRBD1 (5 bases). V was trimmed by 4 bases and J by 0 bases, leaving 12 bases between them. Germline CDR1 reads SGHVS; CDR2 reads FQNEAQ. This CDR3 has 15 amino acids. The CDR3 here is CASSWTLTDQETQYF. In nucleotides, the CDR3 is TGTGCCAGCAGCTGGACATTGACAGACCAAGAGACCCAGTACTTC.

This chain uses TRBV29-1 with TRBJ1-1; no firm D call. V was shortened by 5 bases and J by 3 bases, with 13 bases between the two germline ends. This CDR3 has 13 residues. Germline lookup yields CDR1 SQVTM and CDR2 ANQGSEA. CDR3 sequence (DNA): TGCAGCGTTACTACCCCGGGCGACACTGAAGCTTTCTTT. It translates to CSVTTPGDTEAFF.